The 18 T cell receptor beta chains below were found in one sample sequenced in a study of blood T cell repertoires in COVID-19. Using immunoSEQ multiplex PCR, the repertoire was profiled, and TCRdb retains in-frame clones only, with some absent. The sample has 150,000 to 180,000 clones, around 80% seen once. Sequenced material: PBMCs or T cells enriched from blood (not recorded which). All receptors derive from a man in his fifties who had recovered from COVID-19.

This clone has a single count. The chain uses TRBV30 and TRBJ1-2; 9 positions match TRBD1. In germline, CDR1 is GTSNPN, CDR2 SVGIG (reference sequence). V shed 5 bases and J 7 bases; nucleotides not matched to a gene: 20. The CDR3 is 17 residues long. The chain's CDR3 is CAWYPTRGTGSTLGYTF. Here the CDR3 DNA reads TGTGCCTGGTACCCTACCCGTGGGACAGGGTCTACCCTTGGCTACACCTTC.

The chain employs TRBV7-9 and TRBJ1-2, with D perhaps TRBD1 (5 bases). CDR1 is SEHNR and CDR2 is FQNEAQ in the germline V gene (reference sequence). The V gene lost 4 bases and the J gene lost 6 bases, with 12 bases spanning the gap. The CDR3 has 13 amino acids. This chain's CDR3 is CASSSAGGNGYTF. The CDR3, as DNA: TGTGCCAGCAGCTCGGCCGGGGGGAATGGCTACACCTTC.

This clone has only one observation. The rearrangement uses TRBV4-1 and TRBJ1-5, with a possible D match to TRBD1 (5 bases). V lost 1 base and J 4 bases, leaving 14 bases between the germline ends. This CDR3 is 16 amino acids long. Germline V lookup: CDR1 MGHRA, CDR2 YSYEKL. The CDR3 region has the DNA TGCGCCAGCAGCCAAGGCCGCTTGGGGGGGAATCAGCCCCAGCATTTT. Its translation is CASSQGRLGGNQPQHF.

CDR3 nucleotides: TGTGCCAGCAGCTTAGCCGCCACTCGCTCCTACAATGAGCAGTTCTTC. Its protein product is CASSLAATRSYNEQFF. The chain has TRBV11-3 and TRBJ2-1; D is unclear. Germline V gives CDR1 SGHNT, CDR2 YENEEA. The CDR3 covers 16 residues. The V gene lost 1 base and the J gene lost 0 bases, with 10 bases spanning the gap.

The chain employs TRBV27 and TRBJ1-3; D is ambiguous. Between the trimmed V and J ends, which lost 5 bases and 0 bases, there was a span of 11 bases. The CDR3 totals 15 residues. CDR1 is MNHEY, CDR2 SMNVEV, per germline (reference sequence). CDR3 bases: TGTGCCAGCAGTCCCGACCGGAGCTCTGGAAACACCATATATTTT. As protein: CASSPDRSSGNTIYF.

The chain joins TRBV19 to TRBJ1-5; D might be TRBD1 (5 bases). V lost 6 bases to trimming and J lost 13 bases, with 22 bases between them. Germline V CDR1 and CDR2: LNHDA, SQIVND (reference sequence). The CDR3 totals 14 residues. The CDR3 bases are TGTGCCAGTAGGACGCCCCCAGGCGGAGGGGAACAGCATTTT. This gives the protein CASRTPPGGGEQHF.

The rearrangement uses TRBV2 and TRBJ2-7; 9 nucleotides agree with TRBD1. The CDR3 runs 13 residues. V trimming: 8 bases; J trimming: 6 bases; junction bases outside the gene matches: 8. Per germline, CDR1 SNHLY and CDR2 FYNNEI. Written as DNA, the CDR3 is TGTGCCAGCGGGACAGGGTTTGGAGTCGAGCAGTACTTC. This codes for CASGTGFGVEQYF.

The chain links TRBV10-3 to TRBJ2-7; D call uncertain. This CDR3 contains 12 residues. Trimming stripped 5 bases from V and 3 bases from J, with 8 bases between. CDR1 and CDR2 (germline): ENHRY, SYGVKD. The CDR3 loop is CAISYSNYEQYF. The CDR3 DNA is TGTGCCATCAGTTACTCCAACTACGAGCAGTACTTC.

The chain links TRBV2 to TRBJ2-1; 8 bases map to TRBD1. This CDR3 region has 11 residues. CDR1 is SNHLY and CDR2 is FYNNEI in the germline V gene. Unmatched junction bases numbered 4, after V lost 6 bases and J lost 12 bases. The CDR3 coding sequence is TGTGCCAGCAGGGACAGGGTCGTGCAGTTCTTC. Protein: CASRDRVVQFF.

The V and J genes are TRBV19 and TRBJ1-2; D gene uncertain. V was pared by 8 bases and J by 4 bases, with 11 bases between. The CDR3 contains 12 residues. Looked up from germline, CDR1 is LNHDA and CDR2 is SQIVND (reference sequence). CDR3 in amino acids: CASGPPSYGYTF. Here the CDR3 DNA reads TGTGCCAGTGGGCCACCGTCCTATGGCTACACCTTC.

This chain uses TRBV5-1 with TRBJ2-7; D is perhaps TRBD2 (5 bases). Per the germline V gene, CDR1 is SGHRS and CDR2 is YFSETQ. Trimming took 0 bases from V and 6 from J, leaving 19 bases between them. The CDR3 sequence is 16 residues long. CDR3 in DNA: TGCGCCAGCAGCTTGGTCTGGACTCTGGCCGCCGGCGAGCAGTACTTC. Amino acid sequence: CASSLVWTLAAGEQYF.

The chain employs TRBV5-1 and TRBJ1-2; 12 bases match TRBD1. The V gene end was trimmed by 7 bases and the J gene end by 5 bases; junction bases not matched to a gene: 9. The CDR3 length is 15 residues. Per germline, CDR1 SGHRS and CDR2 YFSETQ. CDR3 residues: CASSLGQGAVYGYTF. DNA of the CDR3: TGCGCCAGCTCCTTGGGACAGGGGGCGGTGTATGGCTACACCTTC.

The rearrangement joins TRBV7-2 to TRBJ2-7; 12 positions match TRBD2. V was clipped by 5 bases and J by 2 bases; unmatched bases: 4. The CDR3 totals 15 residues. Germline lookup yields CDR1 SGHTA and CDR2 FQGNSA. CDR3 region: CASSQGLAGTYEQYF. The CDR3 coding sequence is TGTGCCAGCAGCCAAGGACTAGCGGGGACCTACGAGCAGTACTTC.

The chain combines TRBV2 with TRBJ2-7; TRBD1 matches at 7 bases. This CDR3 is 16 amino acids long. Germline trimming cut 3 bases from V and 3 bases from J; bases unmatched to any gene: 11. Germline V lookup: CDR1 SNHLY, CDR2 FYNNEI. The CDR3 is CASSDPGQASNYEQYF. For the CDR3, the DNA is TGTGCCAGCAGTGATCCCGGACAGGCTAGCAACTACGAGCAGTACTTC. The variable domain in full, completed from reference TRBV2 and TRBJ2-7, reads EPEVTQTPSHQVTQMGQEVILRCVPISNHLYFYWYRQILGQKVEFLVSFYNNEISEKSEIFDDQFSVERPDGSNFTLKIRSTKLEDSAMYFCASSDPGQASNYEQYFGPGTRLTVT.

V gene TRBV3-1 (or the pseudogene TRBV3-2) combines with J gene TRBJ1-2, with D maybe TRBD1 (5 bases). In germline, CDR1 is LGHDT, CDR2 YNNKEL (reference sequence). V lost 6 bases and J 0 bases, leaving 14 bases between the germline ends. This CDR3 has 15 amino acids. The DNA for the CDR3 is TGTGCCAGCAGGTACCGGGACTTGCCTAACTATGGCTACACCTTC. Protein: CASRYRDLPNYGYTF.

The gene calls are TRBV7-6 and TRBJ2-3, with 7 bases lining up with TRBD2. V gave up 0 bases and J gave up 4 bases; unmatched junction bases: 10. CDR1 and CDR2 (germline): SGHVS, FNYEAQ. The length of the CDR3 is 17 residues. The CDR3 spells CASSLAPPSGGPDTQYF. CDR3 sequence (DNA): TGTGCCAGCAGCTTAGCTCCCCCTAGCGGTGGGCCAGATACGCAGTATTTT.

The genes are TRBV6-5 and TRBJ2-1, with 9 positions matching TRBD1. The ends lost 6 bases at V and 1 base at J; junction bases unmatched: 4. The CDR3 extends over 15 amino acids. CDR1 and CDR2 from the germline V gene are MNHEY and SVGAGI. CDR3 protein: CASRAGTGSYNEQFF. DNA for the CDR3: TGTGCCAGCAGGGCGGGGACAGGGTCCTACAATGAGCAGTTCTTC.

The count of this clone is one. The chain recombines TRBV11-1 with TRBJ1-1, with 9 bases aligning to TRBD1. CDR1 and CDR2 from the germline V gene are SGHAT and FQDESV (reference sequence). The length of the CDR3 is 15 residues. V shed 5 bases, J shed 1 base, and the junction held 5 bases outside the gene matches. The CDR3 DNA is TGTGCCAGCAGCCACCGGGACAGGGCGAACACTGAAGCTTTCTTT. Translated: CASSHRDRANTEAFF.